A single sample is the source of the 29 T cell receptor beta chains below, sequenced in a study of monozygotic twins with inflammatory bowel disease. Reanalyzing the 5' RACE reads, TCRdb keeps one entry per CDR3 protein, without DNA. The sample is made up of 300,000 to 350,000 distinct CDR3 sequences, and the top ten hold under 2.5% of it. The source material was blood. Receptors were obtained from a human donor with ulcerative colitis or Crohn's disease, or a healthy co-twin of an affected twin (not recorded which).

This CDR3 reads CASSQVSGELFF. This chain uses TRBV3-1 with TRBJ2-2. Germline V gene lookup returns CDR1 LGHDT and CDR2 YNNKEL (reference sequence). The CDR3 sequence is 12 residues long. Based on the CDR3 plus reference TRBV3-1 and TRBJ2-2, the full variable domain is DTAVSQTPKYLVTQMGNDKSIKCEQNLGHDTMYWYKQDSKKFLKIMFSYNNKELIINETVPNRFSPKSPDKAHLNLHINSLELGDSAVYFCASSQVSGELFFGEGSRLTVL.

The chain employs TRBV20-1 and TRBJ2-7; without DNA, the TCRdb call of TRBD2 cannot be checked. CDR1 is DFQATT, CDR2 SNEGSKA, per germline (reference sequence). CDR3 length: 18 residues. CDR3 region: CSADPRLAGGPTNYEQYF.

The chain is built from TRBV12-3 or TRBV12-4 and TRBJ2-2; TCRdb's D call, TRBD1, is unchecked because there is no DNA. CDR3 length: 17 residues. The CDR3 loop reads CASSSGQGSSGTGELFF.

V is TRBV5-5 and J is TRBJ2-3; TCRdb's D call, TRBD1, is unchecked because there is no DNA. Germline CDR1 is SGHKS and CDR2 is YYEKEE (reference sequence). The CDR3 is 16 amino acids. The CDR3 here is CASSLYGRGQGDTQYF.

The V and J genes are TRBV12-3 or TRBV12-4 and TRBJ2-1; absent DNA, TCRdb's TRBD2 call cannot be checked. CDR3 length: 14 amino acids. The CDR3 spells CASRGAGGPGEQFF.

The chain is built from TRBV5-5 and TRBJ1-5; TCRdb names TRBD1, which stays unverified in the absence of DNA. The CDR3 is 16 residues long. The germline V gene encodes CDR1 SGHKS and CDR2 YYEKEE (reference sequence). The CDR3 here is CAGSPWTGGREQPQHF.

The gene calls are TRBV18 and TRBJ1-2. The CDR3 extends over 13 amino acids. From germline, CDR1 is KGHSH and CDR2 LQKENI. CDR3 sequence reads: CASSPGVDYGYTF.

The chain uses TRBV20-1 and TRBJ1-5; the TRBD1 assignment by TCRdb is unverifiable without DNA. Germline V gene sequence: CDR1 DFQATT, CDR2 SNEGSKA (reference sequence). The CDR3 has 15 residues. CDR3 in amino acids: CSAPKPGTVNQPQHF.

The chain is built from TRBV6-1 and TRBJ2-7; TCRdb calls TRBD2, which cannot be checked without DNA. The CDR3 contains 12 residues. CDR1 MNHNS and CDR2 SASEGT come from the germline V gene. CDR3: CASSEVVAGEYF.

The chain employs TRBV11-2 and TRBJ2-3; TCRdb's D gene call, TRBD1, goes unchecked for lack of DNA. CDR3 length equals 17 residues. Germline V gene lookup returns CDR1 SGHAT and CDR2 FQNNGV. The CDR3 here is CASSLGVWGTHTDTQYF.

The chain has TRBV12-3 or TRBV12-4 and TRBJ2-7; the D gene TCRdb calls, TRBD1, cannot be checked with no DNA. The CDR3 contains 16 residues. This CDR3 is CASSSRRTGSSYEQYF.

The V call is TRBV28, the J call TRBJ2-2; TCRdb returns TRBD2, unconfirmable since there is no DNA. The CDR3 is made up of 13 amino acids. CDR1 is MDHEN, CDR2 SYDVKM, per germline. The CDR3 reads CASRELGDGELFF.

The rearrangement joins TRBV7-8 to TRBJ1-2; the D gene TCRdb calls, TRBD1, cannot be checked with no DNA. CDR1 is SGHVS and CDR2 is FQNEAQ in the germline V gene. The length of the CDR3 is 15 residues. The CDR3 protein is CASSLARGQGSGYTF.

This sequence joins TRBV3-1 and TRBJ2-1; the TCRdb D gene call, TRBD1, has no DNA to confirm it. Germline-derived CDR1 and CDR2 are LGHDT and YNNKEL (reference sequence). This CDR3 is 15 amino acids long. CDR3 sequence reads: CASSQDAGPYNEQFF.

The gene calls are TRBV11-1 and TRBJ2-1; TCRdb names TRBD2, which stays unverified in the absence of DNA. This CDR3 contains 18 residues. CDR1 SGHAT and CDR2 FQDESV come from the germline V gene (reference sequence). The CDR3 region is CASSLADPTSVTYNEQFF. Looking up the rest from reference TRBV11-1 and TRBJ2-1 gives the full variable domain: EAEVAQSPRYKITEKSQAVAFWCDPISGHATLYWYRQILGQGPELLVQFQDESVVDDSQLPKDRFSAERLKGVDSTLKIQPAELGDSAMYLCASSLADPTSVTYNEQFFGPGTRLTVL.

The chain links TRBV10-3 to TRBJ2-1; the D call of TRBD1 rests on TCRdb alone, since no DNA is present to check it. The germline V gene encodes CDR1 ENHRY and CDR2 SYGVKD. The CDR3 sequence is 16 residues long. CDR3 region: CAISPPSARAGNEQFF.

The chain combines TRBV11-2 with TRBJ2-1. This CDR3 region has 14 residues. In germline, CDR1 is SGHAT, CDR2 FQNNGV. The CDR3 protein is CASSLTSSYNEQFF.

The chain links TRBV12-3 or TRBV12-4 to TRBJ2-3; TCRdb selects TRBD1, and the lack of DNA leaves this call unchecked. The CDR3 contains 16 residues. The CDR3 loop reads CASSLMRGQGRDTQYF.

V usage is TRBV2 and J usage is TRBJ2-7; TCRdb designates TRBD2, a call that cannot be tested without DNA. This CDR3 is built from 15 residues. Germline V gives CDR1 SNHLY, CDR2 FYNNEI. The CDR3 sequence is CASSEMVKGPYEQYF.

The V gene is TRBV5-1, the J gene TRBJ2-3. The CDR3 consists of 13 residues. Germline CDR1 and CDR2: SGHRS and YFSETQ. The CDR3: CASSLYLGDTQYF.

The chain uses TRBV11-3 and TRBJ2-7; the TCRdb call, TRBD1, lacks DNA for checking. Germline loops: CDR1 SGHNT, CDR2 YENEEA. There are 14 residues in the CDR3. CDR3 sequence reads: CASSFDRASGEQYF.

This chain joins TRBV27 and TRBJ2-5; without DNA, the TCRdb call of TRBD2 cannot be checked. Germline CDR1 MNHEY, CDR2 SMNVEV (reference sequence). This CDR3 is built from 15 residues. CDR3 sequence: CASSGGDYQMGTQYF.

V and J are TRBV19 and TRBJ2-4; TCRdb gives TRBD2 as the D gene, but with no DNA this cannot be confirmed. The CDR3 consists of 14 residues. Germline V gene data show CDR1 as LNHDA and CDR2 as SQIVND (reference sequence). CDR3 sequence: CASSIAGVSTALNF.

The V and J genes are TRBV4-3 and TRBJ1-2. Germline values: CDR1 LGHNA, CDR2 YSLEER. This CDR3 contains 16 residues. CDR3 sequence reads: CASSQESLGMVYGYTF.

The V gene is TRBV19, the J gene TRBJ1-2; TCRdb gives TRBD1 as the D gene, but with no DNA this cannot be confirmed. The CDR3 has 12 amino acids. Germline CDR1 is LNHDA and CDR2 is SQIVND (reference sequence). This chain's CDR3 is CASRGDTYGYTF. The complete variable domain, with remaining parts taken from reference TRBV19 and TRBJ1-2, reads DGGITQSPKYLFRKEGQNVTLSCEQNLNHDAMYWYRQDPGQGLRLIYYSQIVNDFQKGDIAEGYSVSREKKESFPLTVTSAQKNPTAFYLCASRGDTYGYTFGSGTRLTVV.

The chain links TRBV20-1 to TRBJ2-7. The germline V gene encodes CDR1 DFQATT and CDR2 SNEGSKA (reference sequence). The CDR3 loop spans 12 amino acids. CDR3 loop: CSAGAHGYEQYF.

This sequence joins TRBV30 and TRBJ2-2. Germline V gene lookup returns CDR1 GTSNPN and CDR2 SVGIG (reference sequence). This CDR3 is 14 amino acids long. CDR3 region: CAWSETANTGELFF.

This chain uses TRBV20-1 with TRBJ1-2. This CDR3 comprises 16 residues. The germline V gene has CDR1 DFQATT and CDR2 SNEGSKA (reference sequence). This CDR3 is CSAREQHQPEFYGYTF.

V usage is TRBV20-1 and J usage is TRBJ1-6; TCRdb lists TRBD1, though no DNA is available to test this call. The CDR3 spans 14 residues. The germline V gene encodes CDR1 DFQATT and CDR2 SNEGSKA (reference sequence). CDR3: CSARDSDGISPLHF.